This T cell receptor (beta chain) was retrieved from a study of response to subunit inactivated influenza vaccine. Study observations and caveats: It was suggested by the authors that few new T cells are recruited by each seasonal influenza vaccination.

Germline CDR1 is DFQATT and CDR2 is SNEGSKA (reference sequence). This CDR3 spans 15 amino acids. V shed 5 bases, J shed 1 base, and the junction held 11 bases outside the gene matches. MiXCR was run by TCRdb on the RT-PCR reads, yielding one entry per CDR3 protein. The table shows 300,000 to 350,000 distinct CDR3 sequences, with 20% to 25% occurring only once. This clonotype appeared a single time. What it binds is unknown. The clonotype originates from a man aged 50 to 69 who received an inactivated influenza vaccine. The sample in question was PBMCs from blood, obtained 21 months after vaccination. V usage is TRBV20-1 and J usage is TRBJ2-7; 7 bases align to TRBD1. The CDR3 sequence is CSAGVLTGTSYEQYF. The CDR3 nucleotides read TGCAGTGCTGGAGTTCTGACAGGGACATCCTACGAGCAGTACTTC.